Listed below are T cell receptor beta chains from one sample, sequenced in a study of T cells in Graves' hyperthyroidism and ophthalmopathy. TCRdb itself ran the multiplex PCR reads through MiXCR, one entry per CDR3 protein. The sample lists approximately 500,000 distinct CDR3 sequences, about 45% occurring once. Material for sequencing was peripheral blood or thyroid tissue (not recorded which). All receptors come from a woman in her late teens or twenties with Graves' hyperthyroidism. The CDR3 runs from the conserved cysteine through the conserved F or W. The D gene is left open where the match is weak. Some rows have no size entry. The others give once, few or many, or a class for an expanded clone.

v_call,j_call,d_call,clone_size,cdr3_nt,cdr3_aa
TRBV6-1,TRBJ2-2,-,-,TGTGCCAGCACCTCGGAGCTATACACCGGGGAGCTGTTTTTT,CASTSELYTGELFF
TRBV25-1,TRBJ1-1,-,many,TGTGCCAGCAGTGAGCCGGGACACCAAGGAGCTTTCTTT,CASSEPGHQGAFF
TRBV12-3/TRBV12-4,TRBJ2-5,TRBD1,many,TGTGCCAGCAGCCCTGGGACAGGGCAAGAGACCCAGTACTTC,CASSPGTGQETQYF
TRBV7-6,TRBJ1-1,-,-,TGTGCCAGCAGCTTAGTGACTAGCGGGTCAGAAGCTTTCTTT,CASSLVTSGSEAFF
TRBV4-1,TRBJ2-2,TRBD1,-,TGCGCCAGCAGCCACCCTCGAGGGGGCAACACCGGGGAGCTGTTTTTT,CASSHPRGGNTGELFF
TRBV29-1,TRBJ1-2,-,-,TGCAGCGTGAGGGAGCGGGAGGGCTATGGCTACACCTTC,CSVREREGYGYTF
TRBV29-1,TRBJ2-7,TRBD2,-,TGCAGCGGTAGCGGGAGGACCGACTACGAGCAGTACTTC,CSGSGRTDYEQYF
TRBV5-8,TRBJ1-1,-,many,TGTGCCAGCAGCTGGAATGGAAGGGGCCGGAACACTGAAGCTTTCTTT,CASSWNGRGRNTEAFF
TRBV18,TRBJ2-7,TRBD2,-,TGTGCCAGCTCACGAGGACTAGCGGGAGATGAGCAGTACTTC,CASSRGLAGDEQYF
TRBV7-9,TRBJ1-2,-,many,TGTGCCAGCAGCTTAGAAGGCCGGGGCGCGAGGGGCTACACCTTC,CASSLEGRGARGYTF
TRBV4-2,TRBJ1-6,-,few,TGTGCCAGCAGCCTTACTTGGAAGGGTGGTCCACCCCTCCACTTT,CASSLTWKGGPPLHF
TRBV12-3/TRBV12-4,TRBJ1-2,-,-,TGTGCCAGCAAGCGGGAGGGCTCCACCTTC,CASKREGSTF
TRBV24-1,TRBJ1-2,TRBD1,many,TGTGCCACCAGTGATCATGGGACAGGGGACTATGGCTACACCTTC,CATSDHGTGDYGYTF
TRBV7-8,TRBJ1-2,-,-,TGTGCTAGTGATCGGGGTGAAGTCGGTGGCTACACCTTC,CASDRGEVGGYTF
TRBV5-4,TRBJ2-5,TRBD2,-,TGTGCCAGCAGCAAAGGGACTAGCGGGAATGACGAGACCCAGTACTTC,CASSKGTSGNDETQYF
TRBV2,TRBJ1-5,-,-,TGTGCCAGCAGTTTCTCTACCCCCTTGCGAGGGAGGCATCAGCCCCAGCATTTT,CASSFSTPLRGRHQPQHF
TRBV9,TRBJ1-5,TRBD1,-,TGTGCCAGCAGCGTAGGGGACAGGGGGCCCCAGCATTTT,CASSVGDRGPQHF
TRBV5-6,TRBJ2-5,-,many,TGTGCCAGCAGCTTGGCCCCGACAGAAGAGACCCAGTACTTC,CASSLAPTEETQYF
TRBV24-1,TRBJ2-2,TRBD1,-,TGTGCCACCAGTGATTTATACAGGGGGAATCGAACCGGGGAGCTGTTTTTT,CATSDLYRGNRTGELFF
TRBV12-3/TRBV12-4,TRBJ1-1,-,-,TGTGCCAGCAGCCAAACCGACAGTCGGAAGACTTTCTTT,CASSQTDSRKTFF
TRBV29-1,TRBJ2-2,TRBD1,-,TGCAGCGTTGACACCGGGACAGAGGAGCTGTTTTTT,CSVDTGTEELFF
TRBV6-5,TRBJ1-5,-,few,TGTGCCAGCAGTTACTCTATTATTAGGGCAGGGGACCGCAATCAGCCCCAGCATTTT,CASSYSIIRAGDRNQPQHF
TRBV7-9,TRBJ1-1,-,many,TGTGCCAGCAGCCATTTCGGGACTGAAGCTTTCTTT,CASSHFGTEAFF
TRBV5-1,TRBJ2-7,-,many,TGCGCCAGCAGCTTGCTACGACAGGACTACGAGCAGTACTTC,CASSLLRQDYEQYF
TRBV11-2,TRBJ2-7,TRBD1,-,TGTGCCAGCAGCCTAGCCGGGACAGGGGCTGGGGAGCAGTACTTC,CASSLAGTGAGEQYF
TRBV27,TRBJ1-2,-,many,TGTGCCAGCAGTTTATCGGCAGCTTGGGACTATGGCTACACCTTC,CASSLSAAWDYGYTF
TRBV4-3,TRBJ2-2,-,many,TGCGCCAGCAGCCAAGAAGTGGTGTACACCGGGGAGCTGTTTTTT,CASSQEVVYTGELFF
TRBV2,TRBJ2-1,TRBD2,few,TGTGCCAGCAAGAAAGGACTAGCGGAATACAATGAGCAGTTCTTC,CASKKGLAEYNEQFF
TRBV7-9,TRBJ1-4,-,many,TGTGCCAGCAGCTTCCCGCAGGATCAAAATGAAAAACTGTTTTTT,CASSFPQDQNEKLFF
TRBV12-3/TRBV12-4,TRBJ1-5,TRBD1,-,TGTGCCAGCTGGGACAGAGACAATCAGCCCCAGCATTTT,CASWDRDNQPQHF
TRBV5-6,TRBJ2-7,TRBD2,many,TGTGCCAGCAGCTGGGGGGGTGCGCGGTACGAGCAGTACTTC,CASSWGGARYEQYF
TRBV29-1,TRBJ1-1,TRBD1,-,TGCAGCGTAGGACAGGGGGGTTATAGTTACGTGAACACTGAAGCTTTCTTT,CSVGQGGYSYVNTEAFF
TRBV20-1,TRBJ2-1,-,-,TGCAGTGGTGAAAGGAGCTCCTACAATGAGCAGTTCTTC,CSGERSSYNEQFF
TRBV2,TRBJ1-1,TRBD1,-,TGTGCCACCAGGACAGGGGTTGAGAACACTGAAGCTTTCTTT,CATRTGVENTEAFF
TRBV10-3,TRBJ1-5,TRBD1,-,TGTGCCATCAGTGGACAGGGGGCTCACAGGGGGCAGCCCCAGCATTTT,CAISGQGAHRGQPQHF
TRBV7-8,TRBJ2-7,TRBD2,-,TGTGCCAGCAGCCGGACTAGCGGGAGGTTCAATGAGCAGTACTTC,CASSRTSGRFNEQYF
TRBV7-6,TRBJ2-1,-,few,TGTGCCAGCAGCTTAGGACAGATCGATGAGCAGTTCTTC,CASSLGQIDEQFF
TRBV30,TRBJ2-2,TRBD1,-,TGTGCCTGGGACAGGGGGGACACCGGGGAGCTGTTTTTT,CAWDRGDTGELFF
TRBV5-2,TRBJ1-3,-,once,TGTGCCAGCAAGGACCTGAAAAACACCATATATTTT,CASKDLKNTIYF
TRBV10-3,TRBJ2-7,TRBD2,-,TGTGCCATCAGTGAGGGGACTAGCGGGAGAGGGGGCTACGAGCAGTACTTC,CAISEGTSGRGGYEQYF
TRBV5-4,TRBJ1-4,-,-,TGTGCCAGCAGCCAGGATCCAGGGATAACTAATGAAAAACTGTTTTTT,CASSQDPGITNEKLFF
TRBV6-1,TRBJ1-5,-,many,TGTGCCAGCAGTGAAGTGTCAGGAGGCCAGCCCCAGCATTTT,CASSEVSGGQPQHF
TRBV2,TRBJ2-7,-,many,TGTGCCAGCAGGGTGTCCTACGAGCAGTACTTC,CASRVSYEQYF
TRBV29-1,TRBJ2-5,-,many,TGCAGCGTTGATAGAGAGACCCAGTACTTC,CSVDRETQYF
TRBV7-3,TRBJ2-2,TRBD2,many,TGTGCCAGCAGCCCTACTAGCGGGAGACTAACCGGGGAGCTGTTTTTT,CASSPTSGRLTGELFF
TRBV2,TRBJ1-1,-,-,TGTGCCAGCACCATTCTCAGGGGGAACACTGAAGCTTTCTTT,CASTILRGNTEAFF
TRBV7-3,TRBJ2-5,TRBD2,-,TGTGCCAGCAGCGGCGACCTAGCGGGAGGTACCAACCTTGGGACCCAGTACTTC,CASSGDLAGGTNLGTQYF
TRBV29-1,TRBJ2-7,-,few,TGCAGCGTTGAAGGACAGAAGGTGTACGAGCAGTACTTC,CSVEGQKVYEQYF
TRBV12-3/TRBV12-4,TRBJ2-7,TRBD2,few,TGTGCCAGCAGTTGGGGGACTAGCGGCCCCGGTATGGAGCAGTACTTC,CASSWGTSGPGMEQYF
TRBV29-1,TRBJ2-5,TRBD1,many,TGCAGCGCTGGGACAGGCCAAGAGACCCAGTACTTC,CSAGTGQETQYF
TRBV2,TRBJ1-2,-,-,TGTGCCAGCAAGGCAGGGGCAGCGGGGTATGGCTACACCTTC,CASKAGAAGYGYTF